This TCR beta chain was obtained from a study of blood T cell repertoires in COVID-19 (dated by TCRdb to 2018 to 2021). For the wider study: Samples covering the acute and convalescent phases of COVID-19 were provided by collaborators in the United States, Italy and Spain. HLA class I and class II types, where available, came from metadata supplied by the sample provider rather than from assay-based typing. Sample metadata almost always included a de-identified subject ID, COVID-19 status, age in years and sex. The samples were drawn from the first 160 participants of the ongoing ImmuneRACE study and from roughly 1,300 subjects provided by 6 global collaborators. A freely available public database, intended as a resource for researchers studying the immune response to SARS-CoV-2, is where the repertoires were released. The material from the prospective study consisted of cDNA or gDNA derived from T cells, B-cell-depleted T cells, or PBMCs. Deeply sampled blood TCRbeta repertoires from subjects exposed to, actively infected with, or recovered from COVID-19 were included in the dataset. Here is what the overall study found, with its caveats: How much clinical and demographic metadata was included differed by source and by participant, and the metadata was provided uncurated.

The CDR3 sequence holds 15 residues, the cysteine and phenylalanine included. CDR3 DNA is the only sequence kept; it has 45 bases, read in frame from the first base. Deletion took 1 base off V and 4 bases off J, with a span of 12 bases between the germline ends. The germline V gene yields SGDLS for CDR1 and YYNGEE for CDR2. The immunoSEQ Assay, a bias-controlled multiplex PCR, was used to amplify TCRbeta CDR3 regions from genomic DNA. Per the authors' processing: Nucleated cell counts per sample were estimated from amplification of reference gene primers within the assay. To quantify the absolute abundance of each unique TCRbeta CDR3 rearrangement, sequence reads were collapsed and filtered. Productive Simpson clonality was computed per sample as the square root of Simpson's diversity index over productive rearrangements. The immuneACCESS repertoire file appears here via TCRdb, limited to in-frame rearrangements. These files lack a portion of the clones; in checked studies, under half of the deficit traces to unresolved V genes, and the cause of the others is not known. The DNA gave D and trimming, while V, J and clone size come from that table. The sample records some 38,000 clones, less than 90% of which are singletons. Clones ranked in the top ten supply over 1.5% of the sample.

One collaborating source in Seattle enrolled patients while the patients were actively infected and followed the patients over time throughout the course of disease. The collaborating institutions used their own protocols to collect whole blood in K2EDTA tubes. Collaborator samples were shipped for TCRbeta analysis as frozen whole blood, isolated PBMCs, or DNA extracted from either sample type. In regard to this clone: It has no known antigen specificity. The input lacks base qualities; no much larger clone sits a single base away.

This sequence originates from a man between 60 and 75 years old with COVID-19, enrolled during active disease. The chain is made from TRBV9 and TRBJ1-5, with TRBD1 tentatively as D gene (6 bases match). The sample consisted of peripheral blood. The DNA is as follows: TGTGCCAGCAGCGTAACGGGACAAAATAATCAGCCCCAGCATTTT. It translates as CASSVTGQNNQPQHF.